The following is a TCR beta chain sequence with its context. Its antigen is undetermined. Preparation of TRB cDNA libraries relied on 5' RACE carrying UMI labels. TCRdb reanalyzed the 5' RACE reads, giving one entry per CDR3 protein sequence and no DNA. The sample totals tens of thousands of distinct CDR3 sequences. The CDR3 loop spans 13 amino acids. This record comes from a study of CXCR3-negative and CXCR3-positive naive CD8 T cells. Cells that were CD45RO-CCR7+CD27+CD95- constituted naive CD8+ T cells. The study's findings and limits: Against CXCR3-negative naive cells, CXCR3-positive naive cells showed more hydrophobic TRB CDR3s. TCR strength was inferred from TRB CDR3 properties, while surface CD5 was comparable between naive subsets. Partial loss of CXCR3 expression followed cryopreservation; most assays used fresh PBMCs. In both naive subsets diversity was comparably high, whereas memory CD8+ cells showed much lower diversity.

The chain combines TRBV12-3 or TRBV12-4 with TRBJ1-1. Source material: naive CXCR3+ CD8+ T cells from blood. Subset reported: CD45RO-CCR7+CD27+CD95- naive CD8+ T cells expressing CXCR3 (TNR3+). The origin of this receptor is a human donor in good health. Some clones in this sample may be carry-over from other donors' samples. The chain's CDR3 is CASSFGDLTESFF.